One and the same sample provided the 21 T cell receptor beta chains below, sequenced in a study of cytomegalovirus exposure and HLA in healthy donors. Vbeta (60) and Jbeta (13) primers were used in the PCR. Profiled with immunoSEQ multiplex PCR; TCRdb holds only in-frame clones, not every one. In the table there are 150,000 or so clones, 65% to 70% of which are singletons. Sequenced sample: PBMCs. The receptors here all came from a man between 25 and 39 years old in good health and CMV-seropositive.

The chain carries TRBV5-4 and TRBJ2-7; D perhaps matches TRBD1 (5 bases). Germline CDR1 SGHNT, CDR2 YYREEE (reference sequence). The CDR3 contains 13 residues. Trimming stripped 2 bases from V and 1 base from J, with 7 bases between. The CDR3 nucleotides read TGTGCCAGCAGCTTCAGGGTTTCCTACGAGCAGTACTTC. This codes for CASSFRVSYEQYF.

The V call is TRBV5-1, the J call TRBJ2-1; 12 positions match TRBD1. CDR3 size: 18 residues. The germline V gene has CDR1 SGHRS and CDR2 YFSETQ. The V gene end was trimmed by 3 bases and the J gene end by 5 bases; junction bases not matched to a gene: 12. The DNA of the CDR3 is TGCGCCAGCAGCTCCGTTCCCGGGACAGGGGGCACAAACAATGAGCAGTTCTTC. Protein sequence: CASSSVPGTGGTNNEQFF.

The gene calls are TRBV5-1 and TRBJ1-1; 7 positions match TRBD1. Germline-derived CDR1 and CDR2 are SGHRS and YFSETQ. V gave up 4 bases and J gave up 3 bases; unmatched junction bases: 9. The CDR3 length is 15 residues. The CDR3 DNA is TGCGCCAGCAGCCCAGGACAGGCCGGGGACACTGAAGCTTTCTTT. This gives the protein CASSPGQAGDTEAFF. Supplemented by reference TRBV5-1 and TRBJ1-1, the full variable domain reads KAGVTQTPRYLIKTRGQQVTLSCSPISGHRSVSWYQQTPGQGLQFLFEYFSETQRNKGNFPGRFSGRQFSNSRSEMNVSTLELGDSALYLCASSPGQAGDTEAFFGQGTRLTVV.

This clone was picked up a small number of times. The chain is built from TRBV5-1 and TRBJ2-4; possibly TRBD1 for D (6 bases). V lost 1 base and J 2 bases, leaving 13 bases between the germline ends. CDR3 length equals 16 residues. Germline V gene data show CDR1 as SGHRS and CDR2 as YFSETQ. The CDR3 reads CASSLHSTGTKNIQYF. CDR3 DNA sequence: TGCGCCAGCAGCTTGCATTCTACAGGGACCAAAAACATTCAGTACTTC.

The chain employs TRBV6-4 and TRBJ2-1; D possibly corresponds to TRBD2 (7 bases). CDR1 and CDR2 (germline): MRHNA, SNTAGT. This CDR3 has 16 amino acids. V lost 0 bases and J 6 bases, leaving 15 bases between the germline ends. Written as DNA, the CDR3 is TGTGCCAGCAGTGACTCTGGGGGGGCCGGGTTCAATGAGCAGTTCTTC. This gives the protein CASSDSGGAGFNEQFF.

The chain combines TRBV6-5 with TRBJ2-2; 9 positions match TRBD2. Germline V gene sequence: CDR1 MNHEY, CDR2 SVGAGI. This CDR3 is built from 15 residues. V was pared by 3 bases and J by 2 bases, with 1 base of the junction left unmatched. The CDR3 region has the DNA TGTGCCAGCAGTTATAGCGGGAGTAACACCGGGGAGCTGTTTTTT. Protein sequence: CASSYSGSNTGELFF.

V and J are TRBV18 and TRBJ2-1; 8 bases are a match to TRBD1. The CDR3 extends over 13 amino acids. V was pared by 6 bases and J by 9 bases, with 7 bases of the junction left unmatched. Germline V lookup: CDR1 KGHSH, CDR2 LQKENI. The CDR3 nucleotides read TGTGCCAGCTCCTCCGAGACAGGGGTTGAGCAGTTCTTC. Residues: CASSSETGVEQFF.

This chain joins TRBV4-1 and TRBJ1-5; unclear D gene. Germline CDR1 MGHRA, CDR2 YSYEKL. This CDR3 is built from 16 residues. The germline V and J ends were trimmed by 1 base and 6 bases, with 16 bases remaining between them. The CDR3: CASSQVDGSGVQPQHF. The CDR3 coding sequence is TGCGCCAGCAGCCAAGTCGACGGAAGCGGCGTTCAGCCCCAGCATTTT.

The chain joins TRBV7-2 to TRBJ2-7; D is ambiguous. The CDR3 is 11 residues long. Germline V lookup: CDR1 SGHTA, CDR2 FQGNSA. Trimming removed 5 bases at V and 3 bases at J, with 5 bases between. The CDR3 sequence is CASSPNYEQYF. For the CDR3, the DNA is TGTGCCAGCAGCCCTAACTACGAGCAGTACTTC.

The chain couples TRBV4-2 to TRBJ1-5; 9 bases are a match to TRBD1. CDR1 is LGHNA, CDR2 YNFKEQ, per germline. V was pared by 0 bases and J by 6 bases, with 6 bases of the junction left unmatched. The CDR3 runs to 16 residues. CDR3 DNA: TGTGCCAGCAGCCAAGAAGAGGGACAGGGAATTCAGCCCCAGCATTTT. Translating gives CASSQEEGQGIQPQHF.

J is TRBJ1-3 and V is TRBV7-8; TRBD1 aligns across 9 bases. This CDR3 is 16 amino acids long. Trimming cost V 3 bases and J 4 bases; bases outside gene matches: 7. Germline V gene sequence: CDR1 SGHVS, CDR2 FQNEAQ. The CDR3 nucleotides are TGTGCCAGCAGCTTGACTACAGGGGGCACAGGAAACACCATATATTTT. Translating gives CASSLTTGGTGNTIYF. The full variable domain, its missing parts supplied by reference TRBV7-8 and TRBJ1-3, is GAGVSQSPRYKVAKRGQDVALRCDPISGHVSLFWYQQALGQGPEFLTYFQNEAQLDKSGLPSDRFFAERPEGSVSTLKIQRTQQEDSAVYLCASSLTTGGTGNTIYFGEGSWLTVV.

The CDR3 bases are TGCGCCAGCAGTGAGGGGCAGGAAGCTTTCTTT. Protein sequence: CASSEGQEAFF. This chain links TRBV10-1 with TRBJ1-1; D unclear. Trimming removed 2 bases from V and 8 bases from J, with 6 bases in between. This CDR3 is built from 11 residues. The germline V gene encodes CDR1 WNHNN and CDR2 SYGVQD (reference sequence).

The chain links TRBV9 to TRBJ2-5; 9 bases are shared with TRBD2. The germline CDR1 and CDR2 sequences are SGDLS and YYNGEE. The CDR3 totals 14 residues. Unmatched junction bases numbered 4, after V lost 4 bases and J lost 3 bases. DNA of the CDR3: TGTGCCAGCAGCCCGGGACTAGCCAAAGAGACCCAGTACTTC. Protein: CASSPGLAKETQYF.

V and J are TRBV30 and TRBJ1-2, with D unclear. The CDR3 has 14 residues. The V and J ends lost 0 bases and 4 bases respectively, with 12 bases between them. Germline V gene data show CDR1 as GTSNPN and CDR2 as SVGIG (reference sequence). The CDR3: CAWSVESRSYGYTF. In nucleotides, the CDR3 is TGTGCCTGGAGTGTAGAGTCCCGTAGCTATGGCTACACCTTC.

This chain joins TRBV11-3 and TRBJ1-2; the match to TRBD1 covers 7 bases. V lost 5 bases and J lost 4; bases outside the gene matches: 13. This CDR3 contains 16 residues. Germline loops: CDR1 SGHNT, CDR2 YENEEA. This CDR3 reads CASSLRTGESFYGYTF. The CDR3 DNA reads TGTGCCAGCAGCCTTCGGACAGGAGAAAGTTTCTATGGCTACACCTTC.

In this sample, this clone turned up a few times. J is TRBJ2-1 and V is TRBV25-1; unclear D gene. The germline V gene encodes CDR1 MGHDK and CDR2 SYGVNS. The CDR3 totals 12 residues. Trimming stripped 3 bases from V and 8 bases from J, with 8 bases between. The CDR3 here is CASSDYEDEQFF. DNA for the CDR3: TGTGCCAGCAGTGATTACGAGGATGAGCAGTTCTTC.

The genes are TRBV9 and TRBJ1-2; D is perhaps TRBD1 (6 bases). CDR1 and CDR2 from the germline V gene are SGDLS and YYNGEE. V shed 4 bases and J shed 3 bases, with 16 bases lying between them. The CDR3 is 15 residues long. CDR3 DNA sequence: TGTGCCAGCAGCCCAAGACTAACAGGGCACTATGGCTACACCTTC. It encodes CASSPRLTGHYGYTF.

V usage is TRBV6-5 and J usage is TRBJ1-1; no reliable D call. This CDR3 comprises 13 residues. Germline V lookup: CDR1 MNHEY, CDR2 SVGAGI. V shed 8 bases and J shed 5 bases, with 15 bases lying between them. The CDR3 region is CASWREGGTEAFF. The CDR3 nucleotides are TGTGCCAGCTGGAGGGAAGGAGGGACTGAAGCTTTCTTT.

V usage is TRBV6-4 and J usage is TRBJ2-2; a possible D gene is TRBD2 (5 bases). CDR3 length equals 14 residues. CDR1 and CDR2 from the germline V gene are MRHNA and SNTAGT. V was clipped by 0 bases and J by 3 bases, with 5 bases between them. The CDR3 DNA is TGTGCCAGCAGTGACTCTAGCGACACCGGGGAGCTGTTTTTT. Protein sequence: CASSDSSDTGELFF.

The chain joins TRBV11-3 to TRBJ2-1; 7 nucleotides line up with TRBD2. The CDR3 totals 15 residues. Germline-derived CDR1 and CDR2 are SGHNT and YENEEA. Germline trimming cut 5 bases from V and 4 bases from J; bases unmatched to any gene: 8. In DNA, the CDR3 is TGTGCCAGCAGCACTCCCAGCGGGGCTTACAATGAGCAGTTCTTC. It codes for CASSTPSGAYNEQFF. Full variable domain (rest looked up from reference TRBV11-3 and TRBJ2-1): EAGVVQSPRYKIIEKKQPVAFWCNPISGHNTLYWYLQNLGQGPELLIRYENEEAVDDSQLPKDRFSAERLKGVDSTLKIQPAELGDSAVYLCASSTPSGAYNEQFFGPGTRLTVL.

The chain's CDR3 is CASSRDDFSYNEQFF. CDR3 nucleotides: TGTGCCAGCAGCCGAGACGACTTCTCCTACAATGAGCAGTTCTTC. The chain combines TRBV7-6 with TRBJ2-1; no clear D gene. With 5 bases removed from V and 0 bases from J, the gap between germline ends came to 11 bases. The CDR3 extends over 15 amino acids. Germline assignment: CDR1 SGHVS and CDR2 FNYEAQ. The full variable domain, completed using reference TRBV7-6 and TRBJ2-1, is GAGVSQSPRYKVTKRGQDVALRCDPISGHVSLYWYRQALGQGPEFLTYFNYEAQQDKSGLPNDRFSAERPEGSISTLTIQRTEQRDSAMYRCASSRDDFSYNEQFFGPGTRLTVL.